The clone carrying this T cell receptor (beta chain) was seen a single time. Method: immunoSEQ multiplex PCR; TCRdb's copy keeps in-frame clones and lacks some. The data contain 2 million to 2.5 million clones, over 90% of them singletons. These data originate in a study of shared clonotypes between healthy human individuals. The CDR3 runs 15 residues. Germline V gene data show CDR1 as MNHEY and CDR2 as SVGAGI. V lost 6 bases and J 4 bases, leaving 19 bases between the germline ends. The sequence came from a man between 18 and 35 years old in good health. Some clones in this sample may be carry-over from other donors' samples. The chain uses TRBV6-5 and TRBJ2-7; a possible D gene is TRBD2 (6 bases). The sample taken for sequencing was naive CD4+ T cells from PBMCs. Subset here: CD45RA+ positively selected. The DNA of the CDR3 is TGTGCCAGCAGCTCTTGGGGCGGGAATAAGTACGAGCAGTACTTC. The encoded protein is CASSSWGGNKYEQYF.